These T cell receptor beta chains were read from a single sample in a study of OX40 agonist ivuxolimab in advanced cancers. Method: immunoSEQ multiplex PCR; TCRdb's copy keeps in-frame clones and lacks some. The data contain around 140,000 clones, 90% of them seen just once; the ten biggest clones take up 1.1%. The starting material was CD4+ or CD8+ T cells sorted from blood, obtained in a trial of the OX40 agonist ivuxolimab. These receptors came from an adult with an advanced solid tumor such as melanoma, head and neck, liver or kidney cancer. The CDR3 runs from the conserved cysteine through the conserved F or W. Fields, in order: clone size, J gene, V gene, D gene, CDR3 DNA, CDR3 protein. D genes are given only for firm matches. Size is stated for part of the rows, as once, few or many counts, or as a class when the clone is expanded.

-,TRBJ2-5,TRBV6-1,TRBD2,TGTGCCAGCAGTGCCTTCACTAGCGGAAAAGAGACCCAGTACTTC,CASSAFTSGKETQYF
-,TRBJ1-5,TRBV28,TRBD1,TGTGCCAGCAGTCCCGGACAGGGAAATCAGCCCCAGCATTTT,CASSPGQGNQPQHF
-,TRBJ1-1,TRBV5-1,-,TGCGCCAGCAGCTTGGATGAGGGGGTGAACACTGAAGCTTTCTTT,CASSLDEGVNTEAFF
-,TRBJ1-2,TRBV19,-,TGTGCCAGTAGCTTGGACATTTTATATTTTAATGGCTACACCTTC,CASSLDILYFNGYTF
-,TRBJ1-2,TRBV7-9,TRBD1,TGTGCCAGCAGCCTGGGACAGGGGGTTAACTATGGCTACACCTTC,CASSLGQGVNYGYTF
-,TRBJ2-7,TRBV4-1,TRBD2,TGCGCCAGCAGCCGCACGGGGACTAGCGGGACTGAGTACGAGCAGTACTTC,CASSRTGTSGTEYEQYF
-,TRBJ2-5,TRBV5-8,-,TGTGCCAGCAGCTTGGGGGGAGCGCCAAGAGAGACCCAGTACTTC,CASSLGGAPRETQYF
-,TRBJ2-2,TRBV18,-,TGTGCCAGCTCACCACGGGAAAACACCGGGGAGCTGTTTTTT,CASSPRENTGELFF
-,TRBJ2-7,TRBV14,-,TGTGCCAGCAGCCAAGGACGGGAGTATGTGGACGAGCAGTACTTC,CASSQGREYVDEQYF
once,TRBJ1-1,TRBV11-2,TRBD1,TGTGCCAGCAGCTTACCGCGGGGGACAGGGGTCACAGTGAACACTGAAGCTTTCTTT,CASSLPRGTGVTVNTEAFF
-,TRBJ2-5,TRBV6-1,TRBD2,TGTGCCAGCAGTGCGAAGCGGGGGCAAGAGACCCAGTACTTC,CASSAKRGQETQYF
-,TRBJ2-1,TRBV2,-,TGTGCCAGCAGTGAAGCGGGAGGCGCCTACAATGAGCAGTTCTTC,CASSEAGGAYNEQFF
-,TRBJ1-1,TRBV19,-,TGTGCCAGTAGTATGGGGCTCCGGGGCAGGGCAAAGAACACTGAAGCTTTCTTT,CASSMGLRGRAKNTEAFF
-,TRBJ2-5,TRBV21-1,-,TGTGCCAGCAGCAAAGGTGACTTCCAAGAGACCCAGTACTTC,CASSKGDFQETQYF
-,TRBJ1-3,TRBV7-9,-,TGTGCCAGCAGCTTAGGAGGAGGGGTAGAGGTCGTTACTGGAAACACCATATATTTT,CASSLGGGVEVVTGNTIYF
-,TRBJ1-4,TRBV13,-,TGTGCCAGCAGCTTATTCGGGACGGTTAATGAAAAACTGTTTTTT,CASSLFGTVNEKLFF